Each of the 14 T cell receptor beta chains below was sequenced from the same sample in a study of T cell responses to AZD1222 COVID-19 vaccine. The data were produced by immunoSEQ multiplex PCR, yet TCRdb's version contains in-frame clones alone and is incomplete. The sample lists about 140,000 clones; about 92% were seen once. The source material was peripheral blood, sampled after recovery from COVID-19. These TCRs come from an adult who had recovered from COVID-19.

The rearrangement joins TRBV3-1 (or the pseudogene TRBV3-2) to TRBJ1-3; D is unclear. Between the trimmed V and J ends, which lost 0 bases and 2 bases, there was a span of 5 bases. This CDR3 contains 14 residues. CDR1 LGHDT and CDR2 YNNKEL come from the germline V gene (reference sequence). This CDR3 reads CASSQDYAGNTIYF. CDR3 in DNA: TGTGCCAGCAGCCAAGATTATGCTGGAAACACCATATATTTT.

This clone has just one count. This chain links TRBV6-5 with TRBJ1-2, with D unresolved. CDR1 is MNHEY and CDR2 is SVGAGI in the germline V gene. Trimming stripped 7 bases from V and 0 bases from J, with 12 bases between. The CDR3 sequence is 14 residues long. The CDR3, as DNA: TGTGCCAGCAAAGCAGGCCCGGCTAACTATGGCTACACCTTC. Translation gives CASKAGPANYGYTF.

The gene calls are TRBV6-5 and TRBJ1-2, with D perhaps matching TRBD1 (6 bases). From germline, CDR1 is MNHEY and CDR2 SVGAGI. Trimming stripped 7 bases from V and 3 bases from J, with 9 bases between. The CDR3 covers 12 residues. CDR3 DNA sequence: TGTGCCAGCACAGGGGAGTACTATGGCTACACCTTC. Encoded protein: CASTGEYYGYTF.

V usage is TRBV6-5 and J usage is TRBJ1-6, with D tentatively TRBD1 (5 bases). This CDR3 has 13 residues. V was shortened by 2 bases and J by 7 bases, with 6 bases between the two germline ends. The V gene's germline CDR1 is MNHEY and CDR2 SVGAGI. The CDR3 DNA sequence: TGTGCCAGCAGTTACAACAGGAATTCACCCCTCCACTTT. It is translated as CASSYNRNSPLHF.

This chain uses TRBV6-2 or TRBV6-3 with TRBJ2-7; 8 bases are shared with TRBD2. Germline V gives CDR1 MNHEY, CDR2 SVGEGT. The V segment lost 0 bases and the J segment 3 bases; nucleotides outside the gene matches: 4. The CDR3 has 15 amino acids. CDR3 in DNA: TGTGCCAGCAGTTACTCGATCGCGGGGGGCTACGAGCAGTACTTC. Encoded protein: CASSYSIAGGYEQYF.

The chain has TRBV2 and TRBJ2-6, with D tentatively TRBD1 (6 bases). V was clipped by 2 bases and J by 1 base, with 21 bases between them. There are 20 residues in the CDR3. Germline CDR1 reads SNHLY; CDR2 reads FYNNEI. The CDR3 DNA is TGTGCCAGCAGTGAATGGTCGTTCGGGACACACAGTTCTGGGGCCAACGTCCTGACTTTC. It yields the protein CASSEWSFGTHSSGANVLTF.

The chain has TRBV5-1 and TRBJ1-2; D gene uncertain. V lost 0 bases and J 3 bases, leaving 12 bases between the germline ends. Germline V CDR1 and CDR2: SGHRS, YFSETQ. This CDR3 comprises 15 residues. CDR3 protein: CASSLEKYGDYGYTF. Written as DNA, the CDR3 is TGCGCCAGCAGCTTGGAGAAATACGGCGACTATGGCTACACCTTC.

The chain is built from TRBV10-3 and TRBJ1-6, with TRBD1 matching 8 bases. This CDR3 is built from 15 residues. Germline loops: CDR1 ENHRY, CDR2 SYGVKD. The V segment lost 4 bases and the J segment 9 bases; nucleotides outside the gene matches: 8. The CDR3 is CAISGPTGDGSPLHF. CDR3 bases: TGTGCCATCAGTGGGCCGACAGGGGATGGTTCACCCCTCCACTTT.

The chain is built from TRBV5-6 and TRBJ1-6; weak D call: TRBD1 (6 bases). There are 14 residues in the CDR3. Germline V gives CDR1 SGHDT, CDR2 YYEEEE. V lost 4 bases and J 10 bases, leaving 15 bases between the germline ends. The CDR3 protein is CASSRRGGYSPLHF. DNA of the CDR3: TGTGCCAGCAGCCGCCGGGGGGGCTACTCACCCCTCCACTTT.

The V gene is TRBV6-5, the J gene TRBJ2-1; a weak D match, TRBD1 (6 bases). The CDR3 runs 12 residues. Trimming shortened V by 8 bases and J by 4 bases, and 9 bases separated the two germline ends. Germline CDR1 reads MNHEY; CDR2 reads SVGAGI. The CDR3 loop reads CASLTGYNEQFF. In DNA, the CDR3 is TGTGCCAGCCTGACAGGATACAATGAGCAGTTCTTC.

The chain links TRBV28 to TRBJ2-7; a weak D match, TRBD2 (6 bases). This CDR3 contains 15 residues. Trimming pared 3 bases from V and 2 bases from J, leaving 14 bases between. Germline CDR1 reads MDHEN; CDR2 reads SYDVKM. The CDR3: CASSFRRDPPYEQYF. The CDR3 DNA reads as TGTGCCAGCAGTTTTCGGAGGGATCCCCCCTACGAGCAGTACTTC. The full variable domain, rest sourced from reference TRBV28 and TRBJ2-7, is DVKVTQSSRYLVKRTGEKVFLECVQDMDHENMFWYRQDPGLGLRLIYFSYDVKMKEKGDIPEGYSVSREKKERFSLILESASTNQTSMYLCASSFRRDPPYEQYFGPGTRLTVT.

In DNA form, the CDR3 reads TGTGCCAGTAGTATCGGGCAGGGGGCCCTCAATGAGCAGTTCTTC. This codes for CASSIGQGALNEQFF. The chain has TRBV19 and TRBJ2-1, with 8 bases identical to TRBD1. The V gene's germline CDR1 is LNHDA and CDR2 SQIVND (reference sequence). This CDR3 has 15 amino acids. J gave up 6 bases and V 3 bases, and 7 bases lay outside the gene matches.

The chain carries TRBV7-9 and TRBJ2-3; TRBD1 agrees at 7 bases. This CDR3 has 15 residues. Germline V gene sequence: CDR1 SEHNR, CDR2 FQNEAQ (reference sequence). Losses at the gene ends were 5 bases for V and 3 bases for J; bases not matched to a gene: 8. In DNA, the CDR3 is TGTGCCAGCAGCCCCCGGACAGGACATACAGATACGCAGTATTTT. It is translated as CASSPRTGHTDTQYF.

This sequence joins TRBV4-2 and TRBJ2-1; 11 bases line up with TRBD2. Trimming at V came to 4 bases and at J to 1 base, leaving 12 bases not matched to a gene. Germline values: CDR1 LGHNA, CDR2 YNFKEQ. The CDR3 length is 19 residues. CDR3 residues: CASSLTGTSGKRSYNEQFF. CDR3 DNA sequence: TGTGCCAGCAGCCTTACCGGGACTAGCGGAAAAAGATCCTACAATGAGCAGTTCTTC.